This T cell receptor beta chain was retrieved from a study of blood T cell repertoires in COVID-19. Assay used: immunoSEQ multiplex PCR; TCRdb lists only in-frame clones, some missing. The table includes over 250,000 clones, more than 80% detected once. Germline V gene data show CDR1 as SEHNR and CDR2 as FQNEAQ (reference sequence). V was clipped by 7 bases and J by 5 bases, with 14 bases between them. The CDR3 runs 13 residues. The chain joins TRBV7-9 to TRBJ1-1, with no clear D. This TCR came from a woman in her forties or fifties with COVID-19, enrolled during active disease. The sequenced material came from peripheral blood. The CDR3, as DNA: TGTGCCAGCACCAATGGAGGTGGGACTGAAGCTTTCTTT. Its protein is CASTNGGGTEAFF.